In its sample, the clone carrying this TCR beta chain was seen a few times. Its antigen is as yet unknown. Germline V gene data show CDR1 as MNHEY and CDR2 as SVGAGI. V lost 2 bases to trimming and J lost 4 bases, with 6 bases between them. The CDR3 is made up of 13 amino acids. The TCR cDNA carried a universal primer site and UMIs from 5'RACE template switching. TCRdb reprocessed the 5' RACE reads via MiXCR and lists one record per CDR3 protein. The table includes 400,000 to 450,000 distinct CDR3 sequences, roughly a sixth detected once. This sample was included in a study of T cells after yellow fever vaccination. Overall study context: With SMART-Seq v4 Ultra Low Input, the fractions containing low cell numbers were prepared. Findings of the study overall: A weaker secondary response peaked on day 5, the primary on day 15. After the booster, approximately 95% of CD4 and more than 75% of CD8 primary-response clones were re-detected.

Sequences were derived from PBMCs, sampled before the yellow fever booster vaccination. The sequence came from a man between 18 and 29 years old who received the YFV17D yellow fever vaccine. The chain links TRBV6-5 to TRBJ1-5; no reliable D call. Written as DNA, the CDR3 is TGTGCCAGCAGTTACAGGGCAAATCAGCCCCAGCATTTT. Protein product: CASSYRANQPQHF.